Below, 32 T cell receptor beta chains from the same sample are listed, as sequenced in a study of technical replicates of blood from a handful of donors. The table came from immunoSEQ multiplex PCR; TCRdb's copy has only in-frame clones and leaves some out. This sample yields just under 85,000 clones, of which over 85% are seen a single time; about 0.26% belongs to the top ten. The material sequenced was T cells isolated from PBMCs. Source of these receptors: a human donor in good health.

In this sample, this clone turned up once. The chain is built from TRBV27 and TRBJ2-5; TRBD2 aligns across 8 bases. The CDR3 has 16 residues. J gave up 4 bases and V 0 bases, and 7 bases lay outside the gene matches. Per the germline V gene, CDR1 is MNHEY and CDR2 is SMNVEV (reference sequence). The CDR3 bases are TGTGCCAGCAGTTTATCTTTAGCGGGACCCGTAGAGACCCAGTACTTC. Translating gives CASSLSLAGPVETQYF.

The V gene is TRBV19, the J gene TRBJ2-3, with a tentative D call TRBD2 (6 bases). The CDR3 is made up of 15 amino acids. Germline V gives CDR1 LNHDA, CDR2 SQIVND (reference sequence). V was trimmed by 6 bases and J by 6 bases, leaving 19 bases between them. CDR3 sequence reads: CASRPLGGEKDTQYF. CDR3 coding DNA: TGTGCCAGTAGGCCCCTCGGGGGTGAAAAGGATACGCAGTATTTT.

V is TRBV5-1 and J is TRBJ2-5; TRBD1 aligns across 11 bases. The CDR3 runs 15 residues. V shed 6 bases, J shed 2 bases, and the junction held 6 bases outside the gene matches. The germline gives CDR1 SGHRS, CDR2 YFSETQ. The CDR3 spells CASTVGTGGQETQYF. CDR3 bases: TGCGCCAGCACTGTGGGGACAGGGGGGCAAGAGACCCAGTACTTC.

J is TRBJ2-1 and V is TRBV7-2; D remains unclear. The CDR3 runs 14 residues. Germline lookup yields CDR1 SGHTA and CDR2 FQGNSA. The V and J ends lost 0 bases and 10 bases respectively, with 13 bases between them. The CDR3 region is CASSLALVVGEQFF. In nucleotides, the CDR3 is TGTGCCAGCAGCTTAGCGCTTGTGGTGGGCGAGCAGTTCTTC.

V and J are TRBV5-1 and TRBJ2-3; D is possibly TRBD1 (7 bases). CDR3 length: 16 amino acids. The germline V gene encodes CDR1 SGHRS and CDR2 YFSETQ. V lost 2 bases and J 3 bases, leaving 16 bases between the germline ends. CDR3 sequence: CASSFPTGAGTDTQYF. The CDR3 region has the DNA TGCGCCAGCAGCTTCCCAACAGGGGCGGGAACAGATACGCAGTATTTT.

In nucleotides, the CDR3 is TGTGCCAGCAGGAGCGGGAGACGCGGGAGCTCCTACAATGAGCAGTTCTTC. Translating gives CASRSGRRGSSYNEQFF. The V gene is TRBV28, the J gene TRBJ2-1, with 8 bases that match TRBD2. Germline loops: CDR1 MDHEN, CDR2 SYDVKM. V dropped 6 bases and J dropped 0; count of bases not matched to a gene: 10. The CDR3 is 17 amino acids.

The sample holds a few counts of this clone. The rearrangement uses TRBV15 and TRBJ1-2; 7 positions match TRBD1. This CDR3 contains 14 residues. Trimming removed 5 bases from V and 3 bases from J; junction bases left unmatched: 6. The V gene's germline CDR1 is LNHNV and CDR2 YYDKDF (reference sequence). CDR3 protein: CATSSSGGDYGYTF. CDR3 nucleotides: TGTGCCACCAGCTCGTCAGGGGGTGACTATGGCTACACCTTC. Filled out from reference TRBV15 and TRBJ1-2, the complete variable domain reads DAMVIQNPRYQVTQFGKPVTLSCSQTLNHNVMYWYQQKSSQAPKLLFHYYDKDFNNEADTPDNFQSRRPNTSFCFLDIRSPGLGDTAMYLCATSSSGGDYGYTFGSGTRLTVV.

In DNA, the CDR3 is TGTGCCAGCAGCCCCGGGACAGTCTCAAACACCATATATTTT. Protein product: CASSPGTVSNTIYF. The genes are TRBV7-8 and TRBJ1-3, with 7 bases lining up with TRBD1. Losses at the gene ends were 5 bases for V and 6 bases for J; bases not matched to a gene: 7. This CDR3 is 14 amino acids long. From germline, CDR1 is SGHVS and CDR2 FQNEAQ.

CDR3 in DNA: TGTGCCAGCAGTTTGACTAGCATAGCCTACAATGAGCAGTTCTTC. It codes for CASSLTSIAYNEQFF. The chain is built from TRBV6-5 and TRBJ2-1, with 7 positions matching TRBD2. After removal of 4 bases from V and 2 bases from J, the junction contained 5 bases not matched to a gene. The CDR3 covers 15 residues. Germline CDR1 MNHEY, CDR2 SVGAGI.

The chain couples TRBV18 to TRBJ2-7; TRBD2 agrees at 9 bases. With V trimmed by 8 bases and J by 5 bases, 7 bases remained unmatched. This CDR3 has 13 amino acids. Per the germline V gene, CDR1 is KGHSH and CDR2 is LQKENI. CDR3 sequence: CASRTSEGNEQYF. CDR3 DNA: TGTGCCAGCAGGACTAGCGAAGGGAACGAGCAGTACTTC.

J is TRBJ1-2 and V is TRBV30, with 11 positions matching TRBD1. The V and J ends lost 1 base and 3 bases, in that order; junction bases with no gene match: 7. Germline CDR1 and CDR2: GTSNPN and SVGIG (reference sequence). The CDR3 length is 16 residues. CDR3 region: CAWSGTGGSVYYGYTF. CDR3 nucleotide sequence: TGTGCCTGGAGTGGGACAGGGGGCTCCGTTTACTATGGCTACACCTTC.

This chain joins TRBV11-3 and TRBJ2-2, with 9 bases matching TRBD1. J was trimmed by 4 bases and V by 1 base; bases with no gene match: 10. The CDR3 spans 18 residues. The V gene's germline CDR1 is SGHNT and CDR2 YENEEA. The CDR3 protein is CASSLAETGQGGTGELFF. The CDR3 coding sequence is TGTGCCAGCAGCTTAGCGGAAACGGGACAGGGCGGCACCGGGGAGCTGTTTTTT.

The chain links TRBV6-1 to TRBJ1-5; 10 bases fit TRBD1. CDR3 length: 15 amino acids. J lost 5 bases, V lost 5 bases, and 6 bases had no gene match. The germline V gene has CDR1 MNHNS and CDR2 SASEGT. CDR3 DNA sequence: TGTGCCAGCAGTACCCAGGACAGGGGGTATCAGCCCCAGCATTTT. Translated, it gives CASSTQDRGYQPQHF.

This clone showed up just once. The chain is built from TRBV6-5 and TRBJ1-4, with D unclear. The CDR3 is 14 amino acids. Germline V gene sequence: CDR1 MNHEY, CDR2 SVGAGI. Trimming removed 5 bases at V and 0 bases at J, with 7 bases between. Written as DNA, the CDR3 is TGTGCCAGCAGTACGGTCGCAACTAATGAAAAACTGTTTTTT. It yields the protein CASSTVATNEKLFF.

This rearrangement joins TRBV30 to TRBJ1-5, with 10 nucleotides matching TRBD1. Trimming removed 3 bases from V and 6 bases from J; junction bases left unmatched: 5. The CDR3 is 14 residues long. Germline V gene sequence: CDR1 GTSNPN, CDR2 SVGIG (reference sequence). The CDR3 is CAWSTDRGLQPQHF. CDR3 sequence (DNA): TGTGCCTGGAGCACTGACAGGGGGCTTCAGCCCCAGCATTTT. Based on the CDR3 plus reference TRBV30 and TRBJ1-5, the full variable domain is SQTIHQWPATLVQPVGSPLSLECTVEGTSNPNLYWYRQAAGRGLQLLFYSVGIGQISSEVPQNLSASRPQDRQFILSSKKLLLSDSGFYLCAWSTDRGLQPQHFGDGTRLSIL.

This sequence joins TRBV7-6 and TRBJ2-1, with D possibly TRBD1 on 6 matching bases. The V and J ends lost 2 bases and 1 base respectively, with 9 bases between them. Germline CDR1 is SGHVS and CDR2 is FNYEAQ. This CDR3 comprises 15 residues. The CDR3 protein is CASSLTGSSYNEQFF. The CDR3 DNA reads as TGTGCCAGCAGCTTAACAGGGAGTTCCTACAATGAGCAGTTCTTC.

The genes are TRBV9 and TRBJ2-4; 10 bases are shared with TRBD2. The CDR3 totals 16 residues. V lost 4 bases to trimming and J lost 6 bases; unmatched junction nucleotides: 10. Germline V lookup: CDR1 SGDLS, CDR2 YYNGEE. CDR3 region: CASSPSGGAIGNIQYF. The CDR3 nucleotides are TGTGCCAGCAGCCCGAGCGGGGGGGCGATCGGAAACATTCAGTACTTC.

In its sample, this clone was seen a few times. V and J are TRBV7-9 and TRBJ1-1, with 7 bases identical to TRBD1. This CDR3 has 13 amino acids. V was clipped by 7 bases and J by 5 bases; unmatched bases: 7. Germline V gene sequence: CDR1 SEHNR, CDR2 FQNEAQ (reference sequence). The chain's CDR3 is CASIHPGGTEAFF. The CDR3 DNA follows: TGTGCCAGCATCCATCCAGGGGGGACTGAAGCTTTCTTT.

The chain is built from TRBV2 and TRBJ1-2; possible D gene TRBD1, 6 bases. The germline V gene encodes CDR1 SNHLY and CDR2 FYNNEI. The CDR3 runs to 13 residues. V lost 4 bases and J 7 bases, leaving 13 bases between the germline ends. CDR3 DNA: TGTGCCAGCAGTGCCCCAGGGGACCCTGGCTACACCTTC. This codes for CASSAPGDPGYTF.

The sample holds one count of this clone. The chain is built from TRBV5-1 and TRBJ1-1; the D is unclear. This CDR3 is 13 amino acids long. The V end was cut by 4 bases, the J end by 1 base, with 8 bases between. Per germline, CDR1 SGHRS and CDR2 YFSETQ. In nucleotides, the CDR3 is TGCGCCAGCAGCCCCCAGGAGAACACTGAAGCTTTCTTT. Protein: CASSPQENTEAFF.

The chain couples TRBV28 to TRBJ2-7; D gene unclear. Trimming took off 0 bases at V and 0 bases at J, with 3 bases between the two ends. Germline assignment: CDR1 MDHEN and CDR2 SYDVKM. This CDR3 is built from 13 residues. CDR3 sequence (DNA): TGTGCCAGCAGTTTATGGAGCTCCTACGAGCAGTACTTC. Residues: CASSLWSSYEQYF.

V gene TRBV7-8 combines with J gene TRBJ1-2, with TRBD1 identical over 7 bases. Germline assignment: CDR1 SGHVS and CDR2 FQNEAQ. The CDR3 extends over 13 amino acids. With V trimmed by 2 bases and J by 13 bases, 10 bases remained unmatched. CDR3 residues: CASSLSLTGIVTF. The CDR3 DNA reads as TGTGCCAGCAGCTTATCCCTGACAGGGATCGTCACCTTC.

This clone occurred a few times. The chain uses TRBV19 and TRBJ1-1; TRBD1 is a possible D gene (6 bases). The length of the CDR3 is 14 residues. From germline, CDR1 is LNHDA and CDR2 SQIVND (reference sequence). With 6 bases removed from V and 3 bases from J, the gap between germline ends came to 14 bases. The CDR3 loop is CASRYLQGYTEAFF. In DNA, the CDR3 is TGTGCCAGTAGATACCTACAGGGATACACTGAAGCTTTCTTT.

The chain joins TRBV7-2 to TRBJ2-6, with a tentative D call TRBD1 (7 bases). CDR3 length equals 16 residues. Germline V CDR1 and CDR2: SGHTA, FQGNSA. Trimming shortened V by 4 bases and J by 0 bases, and 10 bases separated the two germline ends. The CDR3 loop reads CASSWGDSSGANVLTF. The CDR3 nucleotides are TGTGCCAGCAGCTGGGGGGACAGCTCTGGGGCCAACGTCCTGACTTTC. The full variable domain, rest sourced from reference TRBV7-2 and TRBJ2-6, is GAGVSQSPSNKVTEKGKDVELRCDPISGHTALYWYRQSLGQGLEFLIYFQGNSAPDKSGLPSDRFSAERTGGSVSTLTIQRTQQEDSAVYLCASSWGDSSGANVLTFGAGSRLTVL.

The V gene is TRBV28, the J gene TRBJ1-5; perhaps TRBD1 as D (6 bases). Germline loops: CDR1 MDHEN, CDR2 SYDVKM. CDR3 length: 15 residues. V lost 5 bases, J lost 6 bases, and 17 bases lay in between. CDR3 residues: CASSPQQGNLQPQHF. The CDR3 DNA follows: TGTGCCAGCAGTCCCCAACAGGGAAATCTTCAGCCCCAGCATTTT.

CDR3 sequence (DNA): TGCGCCAGCAGCTTGGATGGTTGGGACAGGGATCCGAATGAGCAGTTCTTC. It encodes CASSLDGWDRDPNEQFF. The chain couples TRBV5-1 to TRBJ2-1; 9 bases align to TRBD1. This CDR3 is 17 amino acids long. V was clipped by 0 bases and J by 7 bases; unmatched bases: 11. CDR1 is SGHRS, CDR2 YFSETQ, per germline.

This sequence joins TRBV29-1 and TRBJ1-1; TRBD1 matches 7 bases. Germline trimming cut 3 bases from V and 1 base from J; bases unmatched to any gene: 14. This CDR3 is 17 amino acids long. CDR1 and CDR2 from the germline V gene are SQVTM and ANQGSEA. The CDR3 spells CSVDSIHPDRPNTEAFF. CDR3 DNA sequence: TGCAGCGTTGACTCGATACACCCGGACAGGCCGAACACTGAAGCTTTCTTT.

The chain employs TRBV6-1 and TRBJ2-5; 9 positions agree with TRBD2. CDR1 and CDR2 from the germline V gene are MNHNS and SASEGT. The V gene end was trimmed by 3 bases and the J gene end by 10 bases; junction bases not matched to a gene: 24. The CDR3 is 19 residues long. The CDR3 spells CASSDPSVGREGRVTFQYF. CDR3 bases: TGTGCCAGCAGTGACCCGTCTGTAGGGCGGGAGGGCCGGGTAACGTTCCAGTACTTC.

The V call is TRBV28, the J call TRBJ1-2; D remains unclear. V was trimmed by 5 bases and J by 6 bases, leaving 7 bases between them. The germline CDR1 and CDR2 sequences are MDHEN and SYDVKM. CDR3 length: 11 residues. In nucleotides, the CDR3 is TGTGCCAGCAGTCCGCAGAATGGCTACACCTTC. Translation: CASSPQNGYTF.

The chain has TRBV4-2 and TRBJ1-1, with TRBD1 matching 7 bases. The trim removed 5 bases at V and 7 bases at J, leaving 13 bases unmatched. The CDR3 extends over 15 amino acids. CDR1 is LGHNA, CDR2 YNFKEQ, per germline. Here the CDR3 reads CASSVSPGGEVEAFF. The CDR3 coding sequence is TGTGCCAGCAGCGTCTCTCCAGGGGGAGAAGTTGAAGCTTTCTTT.

V and J are TRBV5-6 and TRBJ1-1; 11 bases map to TRBD1. The CDR3 contains 15 residues. V dropped 0 bases and J dropped 5; count of bases not matched to a gene: 3. Germline V lookup: CDR1 SGHDT, CDR2 YYEEEE. This CDR3 is CASSLGGQGGTEAFF. The CDR3 bases are TGTGCCAGCAGCTTGGGGGGACAGGGGGGAACTGAAGCTTTCTTT.

The genes are TRBV28 and TRBJ1-4; 9 bases agree with TRBD1. Looked up from germline, CDR1 is MDHEN and CDR2 is SYDVKM. CDR3 length: 16 amino acids. J lost 6 bases, V lost 3 bases, and 8 bases had no gene match. The CDR3 region has the DNA TGTGCCAGCAGTTTTTCCCCCGGGACAGGGCATGAAAAACTGTTTTTT. Translated, it gives CASSFSPGTGHEKLFF.